This T cell receptor beta chain appears in the sequencing data of a study of immune characterization of retroperitoneal liposarcoma. This CDR3 contains 16 residues. Germline lookup yields CDR1 MGHDK and CDR2 SYGVNS. TCRdb recomputed calls from the PCR reads with MiXCR, one row per CDR3 protein. The sample has 9,500 to 12,000 distinct CDR3 sequences, 26% seen once; the top ten hold about 9%. This sequence was found in a female donor with retroperitoneal liposarcoma. The gene calls are TRBV25-1 and TRBJ2-1, with a tentative D call TRBD1 (6 bases). The J call may be incorrect, as the DNA end agrees better with TRBJ2-5. Sequenced sample: tumor tissue. The CDR3 loop reads CASSGPGHLGQETQYF. The CDR3, as DNA: TGTGCCAGCAGTGGCCCGGGACACCTAGGCCAAGAGACCCAGTACTTC.